The 28 T cell receptor beta chains below come from one sample, sequenced in a study of cytomegalovirus exposure and HLA in healthy donors. PCR used 60 Vbeta primers and 13 Jbeta primers. Sequenced by immunoSEQ multiplex PCR; TCRdb stores in-frame clones only, minus some. The table lists about 190,000 clones, 80% of them singletons. The sequencing input was PBMCs. All receptors come from a boy between 5 and 17 years old in good health and CMV-seronegative.

The V gene is TRBV4-1, the J gene TRBJ1-6, with 7 bases aligning to TRBD1. V lost 3 bases to trimming and J lost 8 bases; unmatched junction nucleotides: 7. Germline-derived CDR1 and CDR2 are MGHRA and YSYEKL. The CDR3 totals 15 residues. The CDR3 reads CASSHKGDSYSPLHF. CDR3 DNA sequence: TGCGCCAGCAGCCACAAAGGGGACAGCTATTCACCCCTCCACTTT.

This chain links TRBV5-4 with TRBJ2-7; possibly TRBD2 for D (6 bases). Trimming shortened V by 0 bases and J by 3 bases, and 7 bases separated the two germline ends. CDR1 and CDR2 from the germline V gene are SGHNT and YYREEE (reference sequence). CDR3 length: 13 residues. CDR3 coding DNA: TGTGCCAGCAGCTTGGGGGAGGTCTACGAGCAGTACTTC. Protein sequence: CASSLGEVYEQYF.

This sequence joins TRBV19 and TRBJ2-1; tentative D call: TRBD2 (5 bases). The V gene's germline CDR1 is LNHDA and CDR2 SQIVND (reference sequence). CDR3 length equals 16 residues. V was trimmed by 7 bases and J by 2 bases, leaving 18 bases between them. The DNA for the CDR3 is TGTGCCAGTACCCCCAAATCGGGGATCCCCTACAATGAGCAGTTCTTC. Amino acid sequence: CASTPKSGIPYNEQFF.

V and J are TRBV2 and TRBJ2-5, with D uncertain. The CDR3 sequence is 14 residues long. Germline V gives CDR1 SNHLY, CDR2 FYNNEI. Trimming took 1 base from V and 3 from J, leaving 9 bases between them. DNA of the CDR3: TGTGCCAGCAGTGAAGAGCGCAGAAAAGAGACCCAGTACTTC. This sequence encodes CASSEERRKETQYF.

The rearrangement links TRBV2 to TRBJ1-2, with TRBD1 matching 7 bases. The J segment lost 1 base and the V segment lost 5 bases, leaving 7 bases of the junction unmatched. There are 15 residues in the CDR3. CDR1 and CDR2 (germline): SNHLY, FYNNEI. CDR3: CASSTMTGNNYGYTF. DNA for the CDR3: TGTGCCAGCAGTACTATGACAGGGAATAACTATGGCTACACCTTC.

J is TRBJ1-1 and V is TRBV5-8; no firm D call. This CDR3 comprises 16 residues. V was shortened by 4 bases and J by 4 bases, with 20 bases between the two germline ends. CDR1 and CDR2 from the germline V gene are SGHTS and YDEGEE. In nucleotides, the CDR3 is TGTGCCAGCAGCCTGGGGTTCCGGTACGTCGGCACTGAAGCTTTCTTT. Its protein product is CASSLGFRYVGTEAFF. The full variable domain, in which reference TRBV5-8 and TRBJ1-1 provide the parts outside the CDR3, is EAGVTQSPTHLIKTRGQQATLRCSPISGHTSVYWYQQALGLGLQFLLWYDEGEERNRGNFPPRFSGRQFPNYSSELNVNALELEDSALYLCASSLGFRYVGTEAFFGQGTRLTVV.

V and J are TRBV9 and TRBJ1-4; 8 nucleotides align to TRBD1. J lost 5 bases, V lost 0 bases, and 12 bases had no gene match. CDR3 size: 18 residues. Germline CDR1 is SGDLS and CDR2 is YYNGEE. In nucleotides, the CDR3 is TGTGCCAGCAGCGTAGGCTCAGGGGGCGATCCCCGCAATGAAAAACTGTTTTTT. Protein product: CASSVGSGGDPRNEKLFF.

The chain uses TRBV4-1 and TRBJ2-7; D may be TRBD1 (6 bases). Per the germline V gene, CDR1 is MGHRA and CDR2 is YSYEKL. Trimming removed 3 bases at V and 0 bases at J, with 12 bases between. The CDR3 runs 15 residues. CDR3 region: CASSHLGTSSYEQYF. In nucleotides, the CDR3 is TGCGCCAGCAGCCATCTAGGGACATCCTCCTACGAGCAGTACTTC.

This chain connects TRBV4-2 to TRBJ1-6; 8 bases line up with TRBD1. Germline V gene data show CDR1 as LGHNA and CDR2 as YNFKEQ. The CDR3 is made up of 15 amino acids. The J segment lost 10 bases and the V segment lost 1 base, leaving 6 bases of the junction unmatched. The CDR3 DNA follows: TGTGCCAGCAGCCAAGTCGGACAGGGACGATCACCCCTCCACTTT. Protein: CASSQVGQGRSPLHF.

The V gene is TRBV27, the J gene TRBJ1-5; TRBD1 agrees at 8 bases. Looked up from germline, CDR1 is MNHEY and CDR2 is SMNVEV (reference sequence). The J segment lost 4 bases and the V segment lost 3 bases, leaving 2 bases of the junction unmatched. The CDR3 runs to 14 residues. CDR3 DNA: TGTGCCAGCAGTTTGACAGGGGTTAATCAGCCCCAGCATTTT. Translation gives CASSLTGVNQPQHF.

The chain couples TRBV10-3 to TRBJ2-2; 8 bases match TRBD1. This CDR3 is 17 amino acids long. Germline V CDR1 and CDR2: ENHRY, SYGVKD. With V trimmed by 2 bases and J by 1 base, 6 bases remained unmatched. In DNA form, the CDR3 reads TGTGCCATCAGTGAGCCCGGACAGGGTGGGAACACCGGGGAGCTGTTTTTT. Its protein product is CAISEPGQGGNTGELFF.

CDR3 amino acids: CASSSLGGDREIYEQYF. The CDR3 nucleotides read TGTGCCAGCAGCTCATTAGGGGGGGACAGGGAGATCTACGAGCAGTACTTC. The chain recombines TRBV7-2 with TRBJ2-7, with 9 bases that match TRBD1. Unmatched junction bases numbered 13, after V lost 4 bases and J lost 3 bases. The germline CDR1 and CDR2 sequences are SGHTA and FQGNSA. The CDR3 runs to 17 residues. Variable domain in full (rest from reference TRBV7-2 and TRBJ2-7): GAGVSQSPSNKVTEKGKDVELRCDPISGHTALYWYRQSLGQGLEFLIYFQGNSAPDKSGLPSDRFSAERTGGSVSTLTIQRTQQEDSAVYLCASSSLGGDREIYEQYFGPGTRLTVT.

This clone has just one count. Within the sample, other DNA sequences also encode this same CDR3. The genes are TRBV12-5 and TRBJ2-7, with 9 bases fitting TRBD1. Germline loops: CDR1 LGHNT, CDR2 FRNRAP. The CDR3 length is 14 residues. J gave up 5 bases and V 5 bases, and 7 bases lay outside the gene matches. Here the CDR3 DNA reads TGTGCTAGTGGTGAGGGACAGGGTAGAGACGAGCAGTACTTC. It yields the protein CASGEGQGRDEQYF.

This clone was recorded only once. This chain joins TRBV5-1 and TRBJ2-3; 10 nucleotides match TRBD1. The germline CDR1 and CDR2 sequences are SGHRS and YFSETQ. The ends lost 6 bases at V and 5 bases at J; junction bases unmatched: 6. The CDR3 loop spans 14 amino acids. The DNA of the CDR3 is TGCGCCAGCACCTCCGGGACAGGGGAAGATACGCAGTATTTT. It yields the protein CASTSGTGEDTQYF.

The chain couples TRBV6-6 to TRBJ1-4; no reliable D call. Germline values: CDR1 MNHNY, CDR2 SVGAGI (reference sequence). The CDR3 is made up of 16 amino acids. Trimming stripped 0 bases from V and 3 bases from J, with 11 bases between. The CDR3 DNA follows: TGTGCCAGCAGTTACTCGCGGGTTGGGGCTAATGAAAAACTGTTTTTT. This gives the protein CASSYSRVGANEKLFF.

The chain links TRBV18 to TRBJ2-7, with 14 bases identical to TRBD2. V shed 3 bases, J shed 2 bases, and the junction held 3 bases outside the gene matches. This CDR3 spans 16 amino acids. The germline V gene has CDR1 KGHSH and CDR2 LQKENI. As DNA, the CDR3 is TGTGCCAGCTCACCGGCGGGACTAGCGGGAGCCTACGAGCAGTACTTC. Translation gives CASSPAGLAGAYEQYF.

The chain combines TRBV11-3 with TRBJ1-3; D unresolved. Trimming pared 4 bases from V and 4 bases from J, leaving 8 bases between. Per germline, CDR1 SGHNT and CDR2 YENEEA. The CDR3 consists of 13 residues. The CDR3 nucleotides are TGTGCCAGCAGCTCCGCGGAGGGAAACACCATATATTTT. This sequence encodes CASSSAEGNTIYF.

The gene calls are TRBV29-1 and TRBJ2-7; 9 bases agree with TRBD1. The CDR3 has 15 residues. Looked up from germline, CDR1 is SQVTM and CDR2 is ANQGSEA. V gave up 6 bases and J gave up 1 base; unmatched junction bases: 10. The CDR3 DNA reads TGCAGCGTGCAGCCACCGGGACAGGGATCCTACGAGCAGTACTTC. It specifies CSVQPPGQGSYEQYF.

The chain links TRBV7-8 to TRBJ2-2; D is undetermined. V was shortened by 5 bases and J by 7 bases, with 11 bases between the two germline ends. This CDR3 contains 13 residues. Germline CDR1 is SGHVS and CDR2 is FQNEAQ. CDR3 protein: CASSLLRFGELFF. CDR3 in DNA: TGTGCCAGCAGCCTCCTCAGGTTCGGGGAGCTGTTTTTT.

V gene TRBV5-8 combines with J gene TRBJ1-2, with D perhaps TRBD1 (6 bases). The CDR3 extends over 14 amino acids. Germline V CDR1 and CDR2: SGHTS, YDEGEE. V was shortened by 4 bases and J by 6 bases, with 16 bases between the two germline ends. The CDR3 reads CASSEGQSRHGYTF. The CDR3, as DNA: TGTGCCAGCAGCGAAGGACAGTCCCGCCATGGCTACACCTTC.

The CDR3 DNA reads TGTGCCTGGAGCCTGACAGGCCGAGGTTCCTATGGCTACACCTTC. Its protein is CAWSLTGRGSYGYTF. J is TRBJ1-2 and V is TRBV30; a weak D match, TRBD1 (6 bases). With 3 bases removed from V and 4 bases from J, the gap between germline ends came to 18 bases. The germline V gene encodes CDR1 GTSNPN and CDR2 SVGIG (reference sequence). The CDR3 runs to 15 residues.

The chain joins TRBV4-1 to TRBJ1-2, with TRBD1 matching over 9 bases. Unmatched junction bases numbered 12, after V lost 3 bases and J lost 10 bases. CDR1 and CDR2 (germline): MGHRA, YSYEKL. This CDR3 spans 15 amino acids. The CDR3: CASSQGTGTSMAYTF. Written as DNA, the CDR3 is TGCGCCAGCAGCCAGGGGACAGGGACGTCTATGGCCTACACCTTC.

The J gene is TRBJ2-1, the V gene TRBV11-1, with D tentatively TRBD1 (5 bases). This CDR3 has 13 amino acids. Germline CDR1 and CDR2: SGHAT and FQDESV (reference sequence). V lost 5 bases and J 1 base, leaving 6 bases between the germline ends. The CDR3 sequence is CASSAGSYNEQFF. CDR3 coding DNA: TGTGCCAGCAGCGCAGGGTCCTACAATGAGCAGTTCTTC. Combining the CDR3 with reference TRBV11-1 and TRBJ2-1 gives the whole variable domain EAEVAQSPRYKITEKSQAVAFWCDPISGHATLYWYRQILGQGPELLVQFQDESVVDDSQLPKDRFSAERLKGVDSTLKIQPAELGDSAMYLCASSAGSYNEQFFGPGTRLTVL.

This clone has more than one count but fewer than ten. The J gene is TRBJ2-6, the V gene TRBV11-3, with 9 bases fitting TRBD1. Per the germline V gene, CDR1 is SGHNT and CDR2 is YENEEA. The CDR3 consists of 18 residues. Losses at the gene ends were 0 bases for V and 4 bases for J; bases not matched to a gene: 7. CDR3 amino acids: CASSLEGTGWSGANVLTF. In DNA, the CDR3 is TGTGCCAGCAGCTTAGAGGGGACAGGGTGGTCCGGGGCCAACGTCCTGACTTTC.

The chain combines TRBV6-1 with TRBJ2-1, with 7 positions matching TRBD1. V gave up 7 bases and J gave up 14 bases; unmatched junction bases: 14. This CDR3 contains 13 residues. Germline CDR1 reads MNHNS; CDR2 reads SASEGT. Here the CDR3 DNA reads TGTGCCAGCAACCTAGGGAAGGGGGCAAGAGAGTTCTTC. Translated, it gives CASNLGKGAREFF.

This clone was observed a handful of times. The rearrangement joins TRBV5-6 to TRBJ2-5, with 9 bases matching TRBD2. The CDR3 runs to 17 residues. Trimming at V came to 4 bases and at J to 1 base, leaving 11 bases not matched to a gene. Per the germline V gene, CDR1 is SGHDT and CDR2 is YYEEEE. For the CDR3, the DNA is TGTGCCAGCAGCAGACCCATGACTAGCGGTTTCCAAGAGACCCAGTACTTC. Translating it yields CASSRPMTSGFQETQYF.

This chain uses TRBV19 with TRBJ2-7; 7 nucleotides line up with TRBD1. CDR1 is LNHDA and CDR2 is SQIVND in the germline V gene (reference sequence). V was pared by 10 bases and J by 3 bases, with 3 bases of the junction left unmatched. The CDR3 is 11 residues long. This chain's CDR3 is CATTGDYEQYF. CDR3 bases: TGTGCCACCACAGGGGACTACGAGCAGTACTTC.

V is TRBV7-2 and J is TRBJ1-1; a possible D gene is TRBD1 (5 bases). In germline, CDR1 is SGHTA, CDR2 FQGNSA. The germline V and J ends were trimmed by 3 bases and 4 bases, with 12 bases remaining between them. The CDR3 spans 14 residues. As DNA, the CDR3 is TGTGCCAGCAGCTTCTGGGGGGAGGTCACTGAAGCTTTCTTT. It yields the protein CASSFWGEVTEAFF.